This TCR beta chain was sequenced for a study of blood T cell repertoires in COVID-19. Study summary: From T cells, B-cell-depleted T cells, or PBMCs came the material, which was cDNA or gDNA.

Method: immunoSEQ multiplex PCR; TCRdb's copy keeps in-frame clones and lacks some. The sample lists approximately 210,000 clones, under 90% occurring once. Germline V gene lookup returns CDR1 MGHDK and CDR2 SYGVNS. Trimming left V 2 bases short and J 5 bases short, with 5 bases between. This CDR3 contains 12 residues. The source material was peripheral blood. This clonotype was obtained from a woman between 35 and 50 years old with active or convalescent COVID-19. The rearrangement uses TRBV25-1 and TRBJ2-3; possible D gene TRBD1, 5 bases. The CDR3 loop reads CASSEQGDTQYF. The CDR3 DNA reads as TGTGCCAGCAGTGAACAGGGAGATACGCAGTATTTT. The full variable domain, its missing parts supplied by reference TRBV25-1 and TRBJ2-3, is EADIYQTPRYLVIGTGKKITLECSQTMGHDKMYWYQQDPGMELHLIHYSYGVNSTEKGDLSSESTVSRIRTEHFPLTLESARPSHTSQYLCASSEQGDTQYFGPGTRLTVL.